This entry lists 30 T cell receptor beta chains sequenced from one sample in a study of cytomegalovirus exposure and HLA in healthy donors. The PCR was carried out with 60 Vbeta primers and 13 Jbeta primers. Libraries were prepared by immunoSEQ multiplex PCR; TCRdb keeps only in-frame clonotypes and omits some of them. The sample records 120,000 to 150,000 clones, 60% to 85% being singletons. The specimen was PBMCs. The receptors were sampled from a man aged 35 to 55 in good health and CMV-seropositive.

The rearrangement uses TRBV5-1 and TRBJ2-7, with a possible D match to TRBD1 (6 bases). The length of the CDR3 is 16 residues. Per germline, CDR1 SGHRS and CDR2 YFSETQ. The ends were cut back, 0 bases at V and 0 bases at J, with 13 bases in the middle. This CDR3 reads CASSLGTTGFSYEQYF. DNA for the CDR3: TGCGCCAGCAGCTTGGGGACCACAGGGTTCTCCTACGAGCAGTACTTC.

The chain couples TRBV5-4 to TRBJ2-1; a weak D match, TRBD2 (6 bases). There are 13 residues in the CDR3. Germline CDR1 is SGHNT and CDR2 is YYREEE (reference sequence). V was shortened by 2 bases and J by 7 bases, with 10 bases between the two germline ends. Here the CDR3 DNA reads TGTGCCAGCAGCTTAGGAGGGGTGAATGAGCAGTTCTTC. Residues: CASSLGGVNEQFF.

J is TRBJ2-7 and V is TRBV21-1; the D call in the table, TRBD1, was not verified against the DNA. TRBV21-1 is a listed pseudogene. The CDR3 has 14 residues. The DNA for the CDR3 is TGTGCCAGCAGCACCGGGACAGGGGGCTACGAGCAGTACTTC. Protein sequence: CASSTGTGGYEQYF.

V gene TRBV6-4 combines with J gene TRBJ1-2; D call uncertain. In germline, CDR1 is MRHNA, CDR2 SNTAGT. V dropped 4 bases and J dropped 4 bases, with 22 bases sitting between them. CDR3 length: 17 amino acids. Here the CDR3 DNA reads TGTGCCAGCAGTGGTGATTTCCCCTTACATGCCCTCTATGGCTACACCTTC. Translated: CASSGDFPLHALYGYTF.

The chain links TRBV7-9 to TRBJ2-2, with 8 bases aligning to TRBD2. Germline loops: CDR1 SEHNR, CDR2 FQNEAQ (reference sequence). V dropped 3 bases and J dropped 5; count of bases not matched to a gene: 8. The CDR3 contains 16 residues. CDR3 bases: TGTGCCAGCAGCTTCCCAGCGGGAGAGGGGACCGGGGAGCTGTTTTTT. Translation: CASSFPAGEGTGELFF.

Notes on this clone: Other DNA sequences in the sample encode the same CDR3. This rearrangement joins TRBV2 to TRBJ2-3, with 8 positions matching TRBD2. The V and J ends lost 8 bases and 3 bases, in that order; junction bases with no gene match: 4. The germline V gene encodes CDR1 SNHLY and CDR2 FYNNEI. The CDR3 covers 13 residues. CDR3 sequence (DNA): TGTGCCAGCCAGCGGGAGAGTACAGATACGCAGTATTTT. It specifies CASQRESTDTQYF.

The chain links TRBV29-1 to TRBJ1-4; perhaps TRBD1 as D (6 bases). The CDR3 spans 13 residues. Germline lookup yields CDR1 SQVTM and CDR2 ANQGSEA. V dropped 7 bases and J dropped 5 bases, with 14 bases sitting between them. Here the CDR3 reads CSGEGRGNEKLFF. The DNA of the CDR3 is TGCAGCGGGGAGGGGAGGGGGAATGAAAAACTGTTTTTT.

The chain links TRBV29-1 to TRBJ2-1; D remains ambiguous. The CDR3 has 13 amino acids. Germline CDR1 SQVTM, CDR2 ANQGSEA. Trimming left V 6 bases short and J 7 bases short, with 16 bases between. CDR3 sequence: CSVHMIAWNEQFF. CDR3 nucleotide sequence: TGCAGCGTCCACATGATAGCCTGGAATGAGCAGTTCTTC.

This clone occurred a few times. The gene calls are TRBV7-2 and TRBJ1-2, with TRBD1 as a possible D gene (6 bases). The CDR3 consists of 12 residues. The V gene lost 5 bases and the J gene lost 5 bases, with 9 bases spanning the gap. CDR1 is SGHTA, CDR2 FQGNSA, per germline. CDR3 in DNA: TGTGCCAGCAGCGGCAGGGGTTATGGCTACACCTTC. Its protein is CASSGRGYGYTF.

V usage is TRBV15 and J usage is TRBJ2-5; TRBD2 is a possible D gene (5 bases). The CDR3 runs 17 residues. CDR1 and CDR2 from the germline V gene are LNHNV and YYDKDF (reference sequence). V lost 6 bases, J lost 5 bases, and 25 bases lay in between. The CDR3 is CATSRGGGKDVRETQYF. The CDR3 DNA is TGTGCCACCAGTCGAGGCGGAGGAAAGGATGTCCGGGAGACCCAGTACTTC.

The chain links TRBV4-3 to TRBJ2-6; a possible D gene is TRBD2 (6 bases). The CDR3 has 19 amino acids. Trimming removed 0 bases from V and 0 bases from J, with 15 bases in between. In germline, CDR1 is LGHNA, CDR2 YSLEER. This CDR3 reads CASSQDFGLPYSGANVLTF. The CDR3 DNA follows: TGCGCCAGCAGCCAAGATTTTGGACTACCATACTCTGGGGCCAACGTCCTGACTTTC.

V is TRBV7-9 and J is TRBJ2-7, with D possibly being TRBD1 (5 bases). The CDR3 runs to 14 residues. V lost 5 bases to trimming and J lost 3 bases, with 14 bases between them. Germline V CDR1 and CDR2: SEHNR, FQNEAQ (reference sequence). CDR3 sequence reads: CASSAGLTFYEQYF. The CDR3 coding sequence is TGTGCCAGCAGCGCAGGGCTTACCTTCTACGAGCAGTACTTC.

This clone was seen only once. The chain has TRBV7-8 and TRBJ1-4, with D tentatively TRBD1 (5 bases). The V end lost 6 bases, the J end lost 1 base, and 12 bases lay between the germline ends. The CDR3 has 15 amino acids. In germline, CDR1 is SGHVS, CDR2 FQNEAQ. This CDR3 is CASSSGSGTNEKLFF. Here the CDR3 DNA reads TGTGCCAGCAGTTCAGGGTCGGGAACTAATGAAAAACTGTTTTTT. The variable domain in full, with the rest retrieved from reference TRBV7-8 and TRBJ1-4, is GAGVSQSPRYKVAKRGQDVALRCDPISGHVSLFWYQQALGQGPEFLTYFQNEAQLDKSGLPSDRFFAERPEGSVSTLKIQRTQQEDSAVYLCASSSGSGTNEKLFFGSGTQLSVL.

The chain carries TRBV11-2 and TRBJ2-7, with 7 bases lining up with TRBD2. The germline CDR1 and CDR2 sequences are SGHAT and FQNNGV. This CDR3 spans 16 amino acids. Germline trimming cut 5 bases from V and 2 bases from J; bases unmatched to any gene: 12. The CDR3 region has the DNA TGTGCCAGCAGCCCTGGGCGGGGAGGGGCAACCTACGAGCAGTACTTC. It yields the protein CASSPGRGGATYEQYF.

This clone has a single count. Written as DNA, the CDR3 is TGTGCCAGCAGCTCGGTAGCGGGAGGGATATACAATGAGCAGTTCTTC. This codes for CASSSVAGGIYNEQFF. The V gene is TRBV7-2, the J gene TRBJ2-1; 11 positions match TRBD2. The CDR3 consists of 16 residues. CDR1 and CDR2 from the germline V gene are SGHTA and FQGNSA. The J segment lost 4 bases and the V segment lost 4 bases, leaving 6 bases of the junction unmatched.

The chain combines TRBV10-3 with TRBJ1-6, with 10 bases fitting TRBD1. The CDR3 extends over 14 amino acids. V trimming: 10 bases; J trimming: 8 bases; junction bases outside the gene matches: 8. CDR1 is ENHRY, CDR2 SYGVKD, per germline. CDR3 sequence (DNA): TGTGCCACCTTGGGACAGGGGTTAGATTCACCCCTCCACTTT. It encodes CATLGQGLDSPLHF.

J is TRBJ2-1 and V is TRBV10-3; tentatively, D is TRBD1 (5 bases). Germline V gene lookup returns CDR1 ENHRY and CDR2 SYGVKD. V was pared by 10 bases and J by 4 bases, with 20 bases between. The CDR3 runs 15 residues. This CDR3 is CATSDFRVDYNEQFF. Here the CDR3 DNA reads TGTGCCACCTCCGATTTCAGGGTAGATTACAATGAGCAGTTCTTC.

The chain carries TRBV6-4 and TRBJ2-1; 10 positions match TRBD2. The CDR3 runs to 14 residues. Germline V gives CDR1 MRHNA, CDR2 SNTAGT. After removal of 4 bases from V and 5 bases from J, the junction contained 2 bases not matched to a gene. The CDR3 region is CASSVLAGDNEQFF. The CDR3, as DNA: TGTGCCAGCAGTGTCCTAGCGGGGGACAATGAGCAGTTCTTC.

The chain combines TRBV11-2 with TRBJ1-4; D perhaps matches TRBD1 (5 bases). Germline CDR1 SGHAT, CDR2 FQNNGV. V was cut by 6 bases and J by 0 bases, with 14 bases left in between. CDR3 size: 16 residues. In DNA form, the CDR3 reads TGTGCCAGCAGTCGCGGTGGGGCAGCAACTAATGAAAAACTGTTTTTT. It encodes CASSRGGAATNEKLFF.

The chain combines TRBV27 with TRBJ2-1; D might be TRBD1 (6 bases). Germline V gene sequence: CDR1 MNHEY, CDR2 SMNVEV (reference sequence). The CDR3 loop spans 19 amino acids. Trimming removed 1 base at V and 6 bases at J, with 25 bases between. The CDR3 DNA reads as TGTGCCAGCAGTTTATATAGTCCTCTACAGGGACCTAGGGCCAATGAGCAGTTCTTC. This codes for CASSLYSPLQGPRANEQFF.

This chain connects TRBV28 to TRBJ2-7, with TRBD2 as a possible D gene (6 bases). The ends were cut back, 10 bases at V and 1 base at J, with 14 bases in the middle. Germline V gene sequence: CDR1 MDHEN, CDR2 SYDVKM. This CDR3 comprises 13 residues. CDR3 coding DNA: TGTGCCACCGCGAGGAGGGGTTCCTACGAGCAGTACTTC. This translates into CATARRGSYEQYF.

The chain has TRBV6-1 and TRBJ2-1, with TRBD2 identical over 11 bases. Germline CDR1 MNHNS, CDR2 SASEGT. There are 19 residues in the CDR3. Trimming cost V 2 bases and J 5 bases; bases outside gene matches: 14. CDR3 protein: CASSEWTLSGLAGHNEQFF. The CDR3 DNA follows: TGTGCCAGCAGTGAATGGACACTCTCAGGACTAGCGGGCCACAATGAGCAGTTCTTC.

This chain connects TRBV2 to TRBJ2-5; D unresolved. V was trimmed by 2 bases and J by 6 bases, leaving 7 bases between them. The germline CDR1 and CDR2 sequences are SNHLY and FYNNEI. The CDR3 spans 12 residues. This CDR3 is CASSEPPKTQYF. DNA of the CDR3: TGTGCCAGCAGTGAACCCCCAAAGACCCAGTACTTC. The entire variable domain, with the rest obtained from reference TRBV2 and TRBJ2-5, is as follows: EPEVTQTPSHQVTQMGQEVILRCVPISNHLYFYWYRQILGQKVEFLVSFYNNEISEKSEIFDDQFSVERPDGSNFTLKIRSTKLEDSAMYFCASSEPPKTQYFGPGTRLLVL.

The chain recombines TRBV6-1 with TRBJ1-4; D is undetermined. From germline, CDR1 is MNHNS and CDR2 SASEGT. Trimming cost V 1 base and J 4 bases, with 10 bases left between them. The CDR3 totals 15 residues. CDR3 amino acids: CASSEGTLLNEKLFF. CDR3 bases: TGTGCCAGCAGTGAAGGGACTCTACTTAATGAAAAACTGTTTTTT.

The chain employs TRBV10-3 and TRBJ2-5; 7 nucleotides line up with TRBD2. V lost 0 bases and J lost 5; bases outside the gene matches: 9. CDR1 ENHRY and CDR2 SYGVKD come from the germline V gene. The CDR3 contains 16 residues. The CDR3 DNA reads as TGTGCCATCAGTGAGTCGTTGGGAGGGAAAGGGGAGACCCAGTACTTC. Protein sequence: CAISESLGGKGETQYF.

This clone occurred a few times. This rearrangement joins TRBV4-1 to TRBJ2-5; possible D gene TRBD1, 6 bases. CDR3 length: 15 residues. The ends were cut back, 5 bases at V and 2 bases at J, with 15 bases in the middle. CDR1 and CDR2 from the germline V gene are MGHRA and YSYEKL. The DNA for the CDR3 is TGCGCCAGCAGCGGGGGCCTAGCAGTTCAAGAGACCCAGTACTTC. Residues: CASSGGLAVQETQYF.

This rearrangement joins TRBV4-3 to TRBJ1-6; D is ambiguous. Germline lookup yields CDR1 LGHNA and CDR2 YSLEER. This CDR3 has 16 amino acids. V lost 0 bases and J lost 0, with 6 bases in between. Here the CDR3 reads CASSQDGGSYNSPLHF. Written as DNA, the CDR3 is TGCGCCAGCAGCCAAGATGGAGGCTCCTATAATTCACCCCTCCACTTT.

V usage is TRBV18 and J usage is TRBJ2-1; 7 bases map to TRBD2. CDR1 is KGHSH and CDR2 is LQKENI in the germline V gene. The CDR3 spans 14 residues. The V and J ends lost 0 bases and 9 bases, in that order; junction bases with no gene match: 5. The CDR3 spells CASSPPGGPSEQFF. CDR3 sequence (DNA): TGTGCCAGCTCACCACCGGGAGGGCCCAGTGAGCAGTTCTTC.

The V and J genes are TRBV7-2 and TRBJ2-1; D is perhaps TRBD1 (6 bases). Germline CDR1 SGHTA, CDR2 FQGNSA. V lost 5 bases and J 9 bases, leaving 8 bases between the germline ends. CDR3 length: 11 residues. The CDR3 loop reads CASSQGGEQFF. The CDR3 nucleotides are TGTGCCAGCAGCCAAGGGGGTGAGCAGTTCTTC. Drawing the rest from reference TRBV7-2 and TRBJ2-1, the complete variable domain is GAGVSQSPSNKVTEKGKDVELRCDPISGHTALYWYRQSLGQGLEFLIYFQGNSAPDKSGLPSDRFSAERTGGSVSTLTIQRTQQEDSAVYLCASSQGGEQFFGPGTRLTVL.

This chain connects TRBV18 to TRBJ2-7; 9 bases line up with TRBD1. The length of the CDR3 is 14 residues. J lost 6 bases, V lost 6 bases, and 9 bases had no gene match. Germline CDR1 and CDR2: KGHSH and LQKENI. CDR3 in DNA: TGTGCCAGCTCTTCCGGGACAGGGACAGGCGAGCAGTACTTC. Protein sequence: CASSSGTGTGEQYF. Looking up the rest from reference TRBV18 and TRBJ2-7 gives the full variable domain: NAGVMQNPRHLVRRRGQEARLRCSPMKGHSHVYWYRQLPEEGLKFMVYLQKENIIDESGMPKERFSAEFPKEGPSILRIQQVVRGDSAAYFCASSSGTGTGEQYFGPGTRLTVT.